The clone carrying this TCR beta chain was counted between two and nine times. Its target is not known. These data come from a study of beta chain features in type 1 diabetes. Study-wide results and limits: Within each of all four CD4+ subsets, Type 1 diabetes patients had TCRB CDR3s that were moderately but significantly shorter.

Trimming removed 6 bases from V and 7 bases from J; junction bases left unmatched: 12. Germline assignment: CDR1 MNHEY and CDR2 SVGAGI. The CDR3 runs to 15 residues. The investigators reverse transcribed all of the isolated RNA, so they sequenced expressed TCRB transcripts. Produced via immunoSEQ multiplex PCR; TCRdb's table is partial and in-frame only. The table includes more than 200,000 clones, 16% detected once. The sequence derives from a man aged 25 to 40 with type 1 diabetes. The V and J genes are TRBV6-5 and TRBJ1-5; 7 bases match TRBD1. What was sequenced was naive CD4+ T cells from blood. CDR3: CASSRQGTGMQPQHF. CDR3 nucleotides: TGTGCCAGCAGCCGACAGGGAACGGGTATGCAGCCCCAGCATTTT.